A single sample is the source of the 31 T cell receptor beta chains below, sequenced in a study of T cells after yellow fever vaccination. TCRdb re-derived calls from the 5' RACE reads in MiXCR, one entry per CDR3 protein. The data contain 140,000 to 150,000 distinct CDR3 sequences, under 7% of them singletons. The sequencing used CD4+ T cells sorted from PBMCs, collected 10 days after the yellow fever booster vaccination. The receptor source for this set is a man aged 30 to 45 who received the YFV17D yellow fever vaccine.

This clonotype was detected ten times or more. J is TRBJ2-5 and V is TRBV19, with D possibly being TRBD1 (6 bases). Germline lookup yields CDR1 LNHDA and CDR2 SQIVND (reference sequence). V was cut by 6 bases and J by 4 bases, with 12 bases left in between. The CDR3 is 13 residues long. The CDR3 bases are TGTGCCAGTAGCCTACAGGGCACAGAGACCCAGTACTTC. Translated, it gives CASSLQGTETQYF.

This clonotype was counted ten times or more. The genes are TRBV20-1 and TRBJ2-7, with TRBD2 matching over 11 bases. CDR3 length: 15 amino acids. Germline CDR1 and CDR2: DFQATT and SNEGSKA (reference sequence). V trimming: 3 bases; J trimming: 4 bases; junction bases outside the gene matches: 8. CDR3 sequence (DNA): TGCAGTGCTAGGAGGCTAGCGGGAGGTTTTTACGAGCAGTACTTC. Its translation: CSARRLAGGFYEQYF.

This clonotype was recorded many times. The chain uses TRBV20-1 and TRBJ2-5, with TRBD2 as a possible D gene (5 bases). V was cut by 0 bases and J by 4 bases, with 12 bases left in between. The CDR3 has 14 amino acids. CDR1 and CDR2 (germline): DFQATT, SNEGSKA (reference sequence). This CDR3 reads CSARDPEGRETQYF. CDR3 bases: TGCAGTGCTAGAGATCCTGAGGGAAGAGAGACCCAGTACTTC.

The V call is TRBV7-8, the J call TRBJ2-7, with D possibly being TRBD1 or TRBD2 (5 bases each). CDR3 length: 14 residues. Germline V gene lookup returns CDR1 SGHVS and CDR2 FQNEAQ. V gave up 5 bases and J gave up 5 bases, with 16 bases separating them. Written as DNA, the CDR3 is TGTGCCAGCAGCCCTGGGGGATTTTTAAACGAGCAGTACTTC. Translating it yields CASSPGGFLNEQYF. The whole variable domain, filled in from reference TRBV7-8 and TRBJ2-7, reads GAGVSQSPRYKVAKRGQDVALRCDPISGHVSLFWYQQALGQGPEFLTYFQNEAQLDKSGLPSDRFFAERPEGSVSTLKIQRTQQEDSAVYLCASSPGGFLNEQYFGPGTRLTVT.

Written as DNA, the CDR3 is TGTGCCAGCAGCTTTGACCCCACAGGGGCGGGAAACGAGCAGTACTTC. Translating gives CASSFDPTGAGNEQYF. The chain links TRBV7-2 to TRBJ2-7; weak D call: TRBD1 (7 bases). The length of the CDR3 is 16 residues. V shed 3 bases and J shed 5 bases, with 20 bases lying between them. Germline CDR1 reads SGHTA; CDR2 reads FQGNSA.

This clonotype has a count of ten or more. V and J are TRBV20-1 and TRBJ2-3; D is undetermined. The CDR3 covers 14 residues. Trimming took off 5 bases at V and 0 bases at J, with 12 bases between the two ends. Germline CDR1 is DFQATT and CDR2 is SNEGSKA (reference sequence). CDR3 coding DNA: TGCAGTGCTCGGAAGTTGGTTAGCACAGATACGCAGTATTTT. Its translation: CSARKLVSTDTQYF.

This clonotype was recorded many times. The chain recombines TRBV7-7 with TRBJ2-3, with D perhaps TRBD1 or TRBD2 (5 bases each). V was clipped by 2 bases and J by 8 bases, with 11 bases between them. The CDR3 contains 13 residues. Germline values: CDR1 SSHAT, CDR2 FNYEAQ (reference sequence). The CDR3 nucleotides are TGTGCCAGCAGCTTAAATCGGGGCCGTACGCAGTATTTT. Its translation: CASSLNRGRTQYF.

This clonotype turned up a few times. The gene calls are TRBV18 and TRBJ2-7; D unresolved. Germline V gene lookup returns CDR1 KGHSH and CDR2 LQKENI. The CDR3 sequence is 13 residues long. The germline V and J ends were trimmed by 2 bases and 0 bases, with 5 bases remaining between them. CDR3 nucleotide sequence: TGTGCCAGCTCACCAACACACTCCTACGAGCAGTACTTC. It encodes CASSPTHSYEQYF.

This clonotype was counted many times. The CDR3 bases are TGTGCCAGCGGACAAGGGGGCGCGTTGGGCAATGAGCAGTTCTTC. Translated, it gives CASGQGGALGNEQFF. The J gene is TRBJ2-1, the V gene TRBV27; 7 bases line up with TRBD1. V lost 8 bases and J lost 6; bases outside the gene matches: 13. Germline V gives CDR1 MNHEY, CDR2 SMNVEV (reference sequence). The CDR3 totals 15 residues.

This clonotype was picked up many times. Here the CDR3 DNA reads TGTGCCAGTAGTATCTCCGGGGGGTCCGGGGAGCTGTTTTTT. This sequence encodes CASSISGGSGELFF. V usage is TRBV19 and J usage is TRBJ2-2; TRBD2 matches at 7 bases. Germline-derived CDR1 and CDR2 are LNHDA and SQIVND (reference sequence). V shed 3 bases and J 6 bases; nucleotides not matched to a gene: 4. The CDR3 sequence is 14 residues long.

This clonotype has a count of ten or more. This chain connects TRBV7-2 to TRBJ2-7, with D tentatively TRBD2 (6 bases). V lost 3 bases, J lost 3 bases, and 9 bases lay in between. Germline V gene lookup returns CDR1 SGHTA and CDR2 FQGNSA. The CDR3 spans 13 residues. Here the CDR3 DNA reads TGTGCCAGCAGCTTGGCAGCGGGCTACGAGCAGTACTTC. It codes for CASSLAAGYEQYF. Using reference TRBV7-2 and TRBJ2-7 for the parts outside the CDR3, the full variable domain is GAGVSQSPSNKVTEKGKDVELRCDPISGHTALYWYRQSLGQGLEFLIYFQGNSAPDKSGLPSDRFSAERTGGSVSTLTIQRTQQEDSAVYLCASSLAAGYEQYFGPGTRLTVT.

This clonotype has ten or more counts. This chain links TRBV15 with TRBJ2-1, with TRBD2 matching over 7 bases. V gave up 5 bases and J gave up 8 bases; unmatched junction bases: 18. The length of the CDR3 is 17 residues. Germline CDR1 reads LNHNV; CDR2 reads YYDKDF (reference sequence). DNA of the CDR3: TGTGCCACCAGCCGCCGTGGGGGGGGAGGGAGAATCGATGAGCAGTTCTTC. Translation gives CATSRRGGGGRIDEQFF.

This clonotype has ten or more counts. The chain recombines TRBV20-1 with TRBJ1-5; no definite D call. V shed 4 bases and J shed 4 bases, with 14 bases lying between them. CDR3 size: 14 residues. Per germline, CDR1 DFQATT and CDR2 SNEGSKA (reference sequence). The CDR3 region has the DNA TGCAGTGCTACTTCTCCTCGAACTAATCAGCCCCAGCATTTT. Protein product: CSATSPRTNQPQHF.

A word on this clonotype: A much more abundant neighbour one base away suggests this may be a read error. The chain employs TRBV10-3 and TRBJ2-1; D is possibly TRBD1 (5 bases). CDR1 is ENHRY and CDR2 is SYGVKD in the germline V gene. Trimming took off 8 bases at V and 8 bases at J, with 16 bases between the two ends. The CDR3 loop spans 13 amino acids. As DNA, the CDR3 is TGTGCCATCGGGGCGGTCCTTTTCGATGAGCAGTTCTTC. It encodes CAIGAVLFDEQFF.

The sample holds many counts of this clonotype. The gene calls are TRBV12-3 or TRBV12-4 and TRBJ2-2; the match to TRBD1 covers 9 bases. The CDR3 spans 15 residues. V shed 5 bases and J 4 bases; nucleotides not matched to a gene: 5. For the CDR3, the DNA is TGTGCCAGCAGTAAGAACAGGGGGCGCACCGGGGAGCTGTTTTTT. Translation gives CASSKNRGRTGELFF.

At least ten counts were recorded for this clonotype. The rearrangement uses TRBV7-2 and TRBJ1-1; TRBD1 might be the D (6 bases). Germline CDR1 and CDR2: SGHTA and FQGNSA. CDR3 size: 14 residues. Between the trimmed V and J ends, which lost 4 bases and 6 bases, there was a span of 15 bases. CDR3 loop: CASSSQTGGPEAFF. CDR3 in DNA: TGTGCCAGCAGCTCCCAGACGGGGGGCCCTGAAGCTTTCTTT.

This clonotype was seen repeatedly, ten times or more. V is TRBV7-2 and J is TRBJ2-7; D unresolved. Germline CDR1 reads SGHTA; CDR2 reads FQGNSA. CDR3 length: 12 residues. The V gene lost 5 bases and the J gene lost 2 bases, with 7 bases spanning the gap. The CDR3 DNA is TGTGCCAGCAGCGCCCTAACCTACGAGCAGTACTTC. Amino acid sequence: CASSALTYEQYF.

The sample holds many counts of this clonotype. This chain connects TRBV29-1 to TRBJ2-3; D possibly corresponds to TRBD2 (6 bases). The CDR3 consists of 12 residues. Trimming left V 8 bases short and J 0 bases short, with 9 bases between. Looked up from germline, CDR1 is SQVTM and CDR2 is ANQGSEA. The CDR3 region has the DNA TGCAGCTGGGAGGCTAGCACAGATACGCAGTATTTT. This sequence encodes CSWEASTDTQYF.

This clonotype was recorded at least ten times. The genes are TRBV6-6 and TRBJ2-1; TRBD2 agrees at 7 bases. The CDR3 is 13 amino acids. V lost 5 bases and J lost 9; bases outside the gene matches: 7. CDR1 and CDR2 from the germline V gene are MNHNY and SVGAGI (reference sequence). The CDR3 DNA reads as TGTGCCAGCAGTACGACTAGCAGCCTTGAGCAGTTCTTC. It specifies CASSTTSSLEQFF.

This clonotype occurred many times. This rearrangement joins TRBV6-5 to TRBJ1-1; 7 bases map to TRBD1. Germline V lookup: CDR1 MNHEY, CDR2 SVGAGI. V lost 5 bases and J lost 11; bases outside the gene matches: 8. CDR3 length: 12 residues. The CDR3 DNA reads as TGTGCCAGCAGTACAAACAGGGGATTGGCTTTCTTT. Translating gives CASSTNRGLAFF.

This clonotype appeared many times. The chain carries TRBV19 and TRBJ2-7; 9 nucleotides line up with TRBD2. V dropped 6 bases and J dropped 1; count of bases not matched to a gene: 4. The CDR3 spans 14 residues. CDR1 is LNHDA, CDR2 SQIVND, per germline (reference sequence). The CDR3 sequence is CASSASGMSYEQYF. In DNA form, the CDR3 reads TGTGCCAGTAGCGCTAGCGGGATGTCCTACGAGCAGTACTTC.

This clonotype was counted ten times or more. The chain has TRBV29-1 and TRBJ2-4; 8 bases agree with TRBD2. CDR1 is SQVTM and CDR2 is ANQGSEA in the germline V gene. CDR3 size: 12 residues. V was pared by 7 bases and J by 8 bases, with 7 bases of the junction left unmatched. The CDR3 sequence: CSASGGEDIQYF. DNA of the CDR3: TGCAGCGCCTCCGGGGGGGAGGACATTCAGTACTTC.

In this sample, this clonotype turned up many times. The chain uses TRBV10-3 and TRBJ2-5; TRBD2 agrees at 9 bases. There are 15 residues in the CDR3. Germline assignment: CDR1 ENHRY and CDR2 SYGVKD. V shed 3 bases, J shed 2 bases, and the junction held 4 bases outside the gene matches. The CDR3 loop reads CAISDYLAGQETQYF. The DNA for the CDR3 is TGTGCCATCAGTGACTATCTAGCGGGGCAAGAGACCCAGTACTTC.

Points on this clonotype: A much more abundant neighbour one base away suggests this may be a read error. The rearrangement joins TRBV11-2 to TRBJ2-7; D is undetermined. The V end lost 4 bases, the J end lost 4 bases, and 23 bases lay between the germline ends. The length of the CDR3 is 17 residues. Germline lookup yields CDR1 SGHAT and CDR2 FQNNGV. The chain's CDR3 is CASSSVVLEETRYEQYF. For the CDR3, the DNA is TGTGCCAGCAGCTCTGTTGTGCTAGAGGAAACTCGGTACGAGCAGTACTTC. Looking up the rest from reference TRBV11-2 and TRBJ2-7 gives the full variable domain: EAGVAQSPRYKIIEKRQSVAFWCNPISGHATLYWYQQILGQGPKLLIQFQNNGVVDDSQLPKDRFSAERLKGVDSTLKIQPAKLEDSAVYLCASSSVVLEETRYEQYFGPGTRLTVT.

This clonotype was detected many times. The chain joins TRBV6-2 or TRBV6-3 to TRBJ2-1, with 7 bases that match TRBD2. The CDR3 length is 14 residues. The germline V gene has CDR1 MNHEY and CDR2 SVGEGT. V lost 8 bases and J lost 6; bases outside the gene matches: 10. The CDR3 DNA follows: TGTGCCAGCCATTGGGGGGGGGTGGCCAATGAGCAGTTCTTC. Residues: CASHWGGVANEQFF.

This clonotype was recorded many times. The DNA for the CDR3 is TGCAGTGCTAGACCGACTGGTGAAGAGACCCAGTACTTC. This codes for CSARPTGEETQYF. The chain employs TRBV20-1 and TRBJ2-5; D not resolved. V lost 2 bases to trimming and J lost 3 bases, with 10 bases between them. This CDR3 has 13 residues. Germline V gene data show CDR1 as DFQATT and CDR2 as SNEGSKA (reference sequence).

This clonotype was found many times. This rearrangement joins TRBV12-3 or TRBV12-4 to TRBJ2-7; the D is unclear. V was trimmed by 5 bases and J by 4 bases, leaving 12 bases between them. This CDR3 has 13 amino acids. The CDR3 coding sequence is TGTGCCAGCAGTAACCCCCCCGCATACGAGCAGTACTTC. Its translation is CASSNPPAYEQYF.

Ten or more counts support this clonotype. One junction end does not reproduce the germline sequence, and a read error may be involved. The chain has TRBV9 and TRBJ2-1, with D hard to call. The V gene's germline CDR1 is SGDLS and CDR2 YYNGEE. This CDR3 comprises 11 residues. The CDR3 protein is CASSVYDEQFF. CDR3 in DNA: TGTGCCAGCAGCGTCTACGATGAGCAGTTCTTC.

The sample holds many counts of this clonotype. The chain couples TRBV4-2 to TRBJ2-1; TRBD2 agrees at 11 bases. Per the germline V gene, CDR1 is LGHNA and CDR2 is YNFKEQ. The J segment lost 8 bases and the V segment lost 0 bases, leaving 12 bases of the junction unmatched. The CDR3 has 18 residues. The CDR3 DNA follows: TGTGCCAGCAGCCAAGAGGGTTTAGCGGGAGGGCCAGGTGATGAGCAGTTCTTC. Translated: CASSQEGLAGGPGDEQFF.

This clonotype was seen many times. The rearrangement uses TRBV11-2 and TRBJ2-7; D might be TRBD2 (5 bases). V lost 1 base, J lost 5 bases, and 12 bases lay in between. Germline V gene data show CDR1 as SGHAT and CDR2 as FQNNGV. The CDR3 runs 14 residues. For the CDR3, the DNA is TGTGCCAGCAGCTTAGTATTTGGGGAGAACGAGCAGTACTTC. Translation: CASSLVFGENEQYF.

In this sample, this clonotype turned up many times. V gene TRBV10-3 combines with J gene TRBJ1-5; no reliable D call. Germline values: CDR1 ENHRY, CDR2 SYGVKD. V lost 5 bases, J lost 1 base, and 12 bases lay in between. The CDR3 is made up of 15 amino acids. In nucleotides, the CDR3 is TGTGCCATCAGTCCATCGGGCCAGAGCAATCAGCCCCAGCATTTT. Encoded protein: CAISPSGQSNQPQHF.